The 27 T cell receptor beta chains below all came from one sample that was sequenced in a study of low-dose radiotherapy and immunotherapy resistance in tumors. With TRAV- and TRBV-specific primers, first-strand cDNA was made, covering the alpha and beta chains. PCR amplification of the TCRs was performed with Phusion for 20 PCR cycles, and it relied on a constant-region primer together with a V-primer adapter. MiXCR, run by TCRdb on the reads, gives a single entry per CDR3 protein. The sample lists about 64,000 distinct CDR3 sequences, approximately 26% seen once, with about 6.6% in the top ten. The time point: before trial treatment. The sequenced sample was PBMCs, obtained before treatment. These receptor sequences come from a male donor with rectosigmoid adenocarcinoma.

This clonotype came up many times. This chain links TRBV7-9 with TRBJ1-2; 8 nucleotides line up with TRBD1. Germline CDR1 SEHNR, CDR2 FQNEAQ (reference sequence). The CDR3 length is 15 residues. V lost 5 bases to trimming and J lost 2 bases; unmatched junction nucleotides: 7. CDR3 sequence reads: CASSVLQGENYGYTF. CDR3 nucleotides: TGTGCCAGCAGCGTCTTACAGGGGGAGAACTATGGCTACACCTTC.

The gene calls are TRBV18 and TRBJ2-1; 9 positions match TRBD2. This CDR3 is built from 14 residues. Losses at the gene ends were 5 bases for V and 6 bases for J; bases not matched to a gene: 5. The germline V gene encodes CDR1 KGHSH and CDR2 LQKENI. In DNA, the CDR3 is TGTGCCAGCTCAACAAGAGCGGGAGGCAATGAGCAGTTCTTC. Encoded protein: CASSTRAGGNEQFF.

This clonotype was detected ten times or more. The chain links TRBV5-1 to TRBJ2-1; a possible D gene is TRBD2 (5 bases). The CDR3 is 14 amino acids. Germline V gives CDR1 SGHRS, CDR2 YFSETQ. V lost 2 bases, J lost 5 bases, and 11 bases lay in between. The DNA for the CDR3 is TGCGCCAGCAGCTTCCGGGATCTCCACAATGAGCAGTTCTTC. The encoded protein is CASSFRDLHNEQFF.

This clonotype has just a few counts. The V gene is TRBV30, the J gene TRBJ1-1, with no clear D. Germline CDR1 is GTSNPN and CDR2 is SVGIG (reference sequence). V was trimmed by 4 bases and J by 3 bases, leaving 18 bases between them. The CDR3 extends over 15 amino acids. The CDR3 region has the DNA TGTGCCTGGACTCCTATGGGCCGTGGGGACACTGAAGCTTTCTTT. This gives the protein CAWTPMGRGDTEAFF.

This clonotype has a count of ten or more. V usage is TRBV5-5 and J usage is TRBJ2-1; 8 bases fit TRBD1. The CDR3 spans 15 residues. Unmatched junction bases numbered 4, after V lost 3 bases and J lost 2 bases. In germline, CDR1 is SGHKS, CDR2 YYEKEE (reference sequence). The CDR3 coding sequence is TGTGCCAGCAGCTGGACAGGGCAAACCTACAATGAGCAGTTCTTC. Protein product: CASSWTGQTYNEQFF.

This clonotype was counted many times. CDR3 loop: CASSSQPGRGGAQYF. In nucleotides, the CDR3 is TGTGCCAGCAGCTCCCAGCCGGGGAGGGGGGGGGCCCAGTACTTC. The J gene is TRBJ2-5, the V gene TRBV7-7, with D perhaps matching TRBD2 (7 bases). The CDR3 runs to 15 residues. Germline assignment: CDR1 SSHAT and CDR2 FNYEAQ (reference sequence). Trimming removed 4 bases at V and 9 bases at J, with 21 bases between. Combining the CDR3 with reference TRBV7-7 and TRBJ2-5 gives the whole variable domain GAGVSQSPRYKVTKRGQDVTLRCDPISSHATLYWYQQALGQGPEFLTYFNYEAQPDKSGLPSDRFSAERPEGSISTLTIQRTEQRDSAMYRCASSSQPGRGGAQYFGPGTRLLVL.

Only a few counts were recorded for this clonotype. It differs at one base from a far larger clone, so likely a read error. The J gene is TRBJ2-7, the V gene TRBV9; a weak D match, TRBD1 (6 bases). V lost 3 bases and J lost 7, with 23 bases in between. This CDR3 comprises 16 residues. Germline CDR1 reads SGDLS; CDR2 reads YYNGEE. In DNA form, the CDR3 reads TGTGCCAGCAGCGGAAAGGGACAACGCTCCTACAATGAGCAGTACTTC. This gives the protein CASSGKGQRSYNEQYF.

Ten or more counts support this clonotype. The V call is TRBV10-2, the J call TRBJ1-1; D gene ambiguous. The CDR3 has 15 amino acids. The germline V gene has CDR1 WSHSY and CDR2 SAAADI. Trimming took 3 bases from V and 0 from J, leaving 11 bases between them. The CDR3 region is CASSEVKGMNTEAFF. The CDR3, as DNA: TGCGCCAGCAGTGAAGTGAAGGGAATGAACACTGAAGCTTTCTTT.

In nucleotides, the CDR3 is TGTGCCAGCAGAGGGACTAGCGGGAACACAGATACGCAGTATTTT. Its translation: CASRGTSGNTDTQYF. The chain links TRBV6-5 to TRBJ2-3; 13 bases fit TRBD2. The germline gives CDR1 MNHEY, CDR2 SVGAGI. This CDR3 region has 15 residues. After removal of 6 bases from V and 2 bases from J, the junction contained 2 bases not matched to a gene.

V usage is TRBV11-2 and J usage is TRBJ2-7; no clear D gene. This CDR3 has 13 residues. Germline CDR1 and CDR2: SGHAT and FQNNGV. The V and J ends lost 5 bases and 1 base respectively, with 9 bases between them. The CDR3 DNA is TGTGCCAGCAGCCCGGTGGTATCCTACGAGCAGTACTTC. This gives the protein CASSPVVSYEQYF.

This clonotype was seen many times. The chain joins TRBV5-8 to TRBJ2-5; D may be TRBD1 or TRBD2 (5 bases each). The CDR3 loop spans 15 amino acids. Deletions cut 0 bases from V and 1 base from J, with 10 bases between. The germline V gene encodes CDR1 SGHTS and CDR2 YDEGEE. CDR3: CASSLGGATQETQYF. The CDR3 nucleotides are TGTGCCAGCAGCTTGGGAGGGGCGACCCAAGAGACCCAGTACTTC.

This rearrangement joins TRBV27 to TRBJ2-1, with 12 bases matching TRBD1. The CDR3 is 14 residues long. V shed 7 bases and J 6 bases; nucleotides not matched to a gene: 4. Germline V gene lookup returns CDR1 MNHEY and CDR2 SMNVEV (reference sequence). The DNA for the CDR3 is TGTGCCAGCATGGGACAGGGGGCTTTCAATGAGCAGTTCTTC. It yields the protein CASMGQGAFNEQFF.

This clonotype was seen repeatedly, ten times or more. This chain uses TRBV20-1 with TRBJ2-3, with a weak D call TRBD2 (5 bases). The germline V gene has CDR1 DFQATT and CDR2 SNEGSKA (reference sequence). Between the trimmed V and J ends, which lost 6 bases and 0 bases, there was a span of 16 bases. The CDR3 runs 15 residues. The CDR3 loop reads CSAGVAGPSTDTQYF. DNA of the CDR3: TGCAGTGCCGGAGTGGCGGGCCCTAGCACAGATACGCAGTATTTT.

As for this clonotype: A much larger clone differs from this one at a single base, so this may be a read error. The CDR3 ends on some other residue instead of the conserved phenylalanine or tryptophan, so this is likely a read error. This chain connects TRBV7-2 to TRBJ2-5; maybe TRBD1 (5 bases). V shed 2 bases and J shed 2 bases, with 9 bases lying between them. The CDR3 is 14 residues long. CDR1 SGHTA and CDR2 FQGNSA come from the germline V gene. The CDR3 loop reads CASSLTRGQETQYS. CDR3 bases: TGTGCCAGCAGCTTAACAAGGGGACAAGAGACCCAGTACTCC.

This clonotype was recorded at least ten times. The rearrangement joins TRBV13 to TRBJ2-3; no firm D call. CDR1 is PRHDT, CDR2 FYEKMQ, per germline (reference sequence). CDR3 length: 15 amino acids. V was trimmed by 5 bases and J by 9 bases, leaving 21 bases between them. CDR3 sequence: CASSPQVRSTETQYF. The CDR3 DNA sequence: TGTGCCAGCAGCCCACAAGTAAGAAGCACGGAAACGCAGTATTTT.

The chain joins TRBV12-3 or TRBV12-4 to TRBJ1-4, with D uncertain. The CDR3 consists of 13 residues. The V end lost 6 bases, the J end lost 3 bases, and 8 bases lay between the germline ends. The CDR3 spells CASRGQPNEKLFF. Written as DNA, the CDR3 is TGTGCCAGCAGAGGTCAGCCTAATGAAAAACTGTTTTTT.

This clonotype ranks as medium-sized. V gene TRBV28 combines with J gene TRBJ1-5; D gene uncertain. Germline V gene lookup returns CDR1 MDHEN and CDR2 SYDVKM. CDR3 length equals 15 residues. Trimming took 7 bases from V and 2 from J, leaving 15 bases between them. The CDR3 protein is CASTIGITGNQPQHF. The DNA for the CDR3 is TGTGCCAGCACCATTGGTATAACTGGCAATCAGCCCCAGCATTTT. Based on the CDR3 plus reference TRBV28 and TRBJ1-5, the full variable domain is DVKVTQSSRYLVKRTGEKVFLECVQDMDHENMFWYRQDPGLGLRLIYFSYDVKMKEKGDIPEGYSVSREKKERFSLILESASTNQTSMYLCASTIGITGNQPQHFGDGTRLSIL.

To note about this clonotype: This sequence is one base from a far larger clone and is likely a read error. The chain carries TRBV6-8 and TRBJ2-4; TRBD1 is a possible D gene (5 bases). Germline V CDR1 and CDR2: MNHGY, SAAAGT. V was cut by 5 bases and J by 5 bases, with 13 bases left in between. The CDR3 runs to 14 residues. CDR3 nucleotide sequence: TGTGCCAGCAGTGAAGGGGCAGTCCAAAACATTCAGTACTTC. Protein: CASSEGAVQNIQYF.

The V call is TRBV6-2 or TRBV6-3, the J call TRBJ2-2; TRBD1 is a possible D gene (6 bases). Germline assignment: CDR1 MNHEY and CDR2 SVGEGT. CDR3 size: 13 residues. With 10 bases removed from V and 1 base from J, the gap between germline ends came to 10 bases. This chain's CDR3 is CATSGQNTGELFF. For the CDR3, the DNA is TGTGCCACCTCGGGACAGAACACCGGGGAGCTGTTTTTT.

This clonotype occurred many times. The J gene is TRBJ2-2, the V gene TRBV5-1, with D possibly matching TRBD2 (5 bases). Germline CDR1 and CDR2: SGHRS and YFSETQ. V was shortened by 0 bases and J by 7 bases, with 16 bases between the two germline ends. The CDR3 runs 16 residues. CDR3: CASSLDAGITNGELFF. The CDR3 DNA is TGCGCCAGCAGCTTGGACGCGGGCATTACCAACGGGGAGCTGTTTTTT.

This clonotype was counted many times. The chain links TRBV10-2 to TRBJ1-4; D not resolved. The germline gives CDR1 WSHSY, CDR2 SAAADI. This CDR3 has 12 amino acids. V was pared by 5 bases and J by 11 bases, with 12 bases between. CDR3 protein: CASSFQLEKLFF. The CDR3 DNA follows: TGCGCCAGCAGTTTCCAACTCGAGAAACTGTTTTTT.

This clonotype was seen many times. The CDR3 reads CASSLSTAHYNEQFF. As DNA, the CDR3 is TGTGCCAGCAGCTTGTCGACAGCTCATTACAATGAGCAGTTCTTC. This chain connects TRBV5-4 to TRBJ2-1; D might be TRBD1 (5 bases). The CDR3 length is 15 residues. V was pared by 1 base and J by 4 bases, with 12 bases between. Germline V gives CDR1 SGHNT, CDR2 YYREEE (reference sequence).

The chain is built from TRBV5-6 and TRBJ2-3; TRBD2 matches at 9 bases. J lost 4 bases, V lost 9 bases, and 12 bases had no gene match. The CDR3 has 15 residues. Per germline, CDR1 SGHDT and CDR2 YYEEEE. CDR3 DNA sequence: TGTGCCACCGAAGGCAAAGGCGGGGGGGCAGATACGCAGTATTTT. This codes for CATEGKGGGADTQYF.

This clonotype was counted ten times or more. V gene TRBV5-4 combines with J gene TRBJ2-3; D perhaps matches TRBD2 (5 bases). Trimming cost V 0 bases and J 1 base, with 12 bases left between them. The CDR3 loop spans 16 amino acids. The germline gives CDR1 SGHNT, CDR2 YYREEE (reference sequence). The CDR3 region has the DNA TGTGCCAGCAGCTTGGGTTCTAGCCTTGGCACAGATACGCAGTATTTT. Protein: CASSLGSSLGTDTQYF.

The J gene is TRBJ2-3, the V gene TRBV15; TRBD1 might be the D (7 bases). The CDR3 is 16 amino acids. Germline CDR1 reads LNHNV; CDR2 reads YYDKDF (reference sequence). V gave up 1 base and J gave up 1 base, with 12 bases separating them. DNA for the CDR3: TGTGCCACCAGCAGAGGGGCGGGACAGCGCACAGATACGCAGTATTTT. Its protein is CATSRGAGQRTDTQYF.

This clonotype was recorded many times. The V gene is TRBV19, the J gene TRBJ1-5, with D perhaps TRBD1 (5 bases). Germline CDR1 and CDR2: LNHDA and SQIVND (reference sequence). The CDR3 is 15 amino acids. The V end lost 4 bases, the J end lost 3 bases, and 13 bases lay between the germline ends. CDR3 in DNA: TGTGCCAGTAGTACTCTAAGGGGCCCCAATCAGCCCCAGCATTTT. Amino acids: CASSTLRGPNQPQHF.

This clonotype was seen a few times. The likely explanation is a read error, given a far larger clone one base away. The chain joins TRBV27 to TRBJ2-7; TRBD2 agrees at 7 bases. V lost 3 bases to trimming and J lost 7 bases; unmatched junction nucleotides: 6. Germline V CDR1 and CDR2: MNHEY, SMNVEV (reference sequence). The CDR3 extends over 13 amino acids. CDR3 nucleotides: TGTGCCAGCAGTTTCGCTAGCGGAAATGAGCAGTACTTC. Translating it yields CASSFASGNEQYF.